This entry features one TCR beta chain sequence. Its antigen is still unknown. 60 Vbeta and 13 Jbeta primers were used in PCR. Methods used by the authors: Counted up in a later analysis, unique TCR beta chains came to about 80 million, with around 12 million shared. The data were produced by immunoSEQ multiplex PCR, yet TCRdb's version contains in-frame clones alone and is incomplete. That table furnishes V, J and clone size, whereas the DNA furnished D and trimming. The sample holds 150,000 to 190,000 clones, around 74% seen once. This specimen belongs to a study of cytomegalovirus exposure and HLA in healthy donors. Overall study context: Sequencing of roughly 180 million T cells in an earlier analysis found around 110 million unique TCR beta sequences.

The CDR3 is made up of 15 amino acids. The germline gives CDR1 LGHNA, CDR2 YSLEER. Trimming left V 1 base short and J 0 bases short, with 8 bases between. General study findings and limits: Certain sequence variants were highly shared and formed a cluster, and this cluster was likely a sequencing artifact.

The sample was PBMCs. The sequence came from a man younger than 35 in good health and CMV-seronegative. The J gene is TRBJ2-3, the V gene TRBV4-3; D not certain. In DNA form, the CDR3 reads TGCGCCAGCAGCCAAGGGGCAGCTAGCACAGATACGCAGTATTTT. This encodes CASSQGAASTDTQYF.